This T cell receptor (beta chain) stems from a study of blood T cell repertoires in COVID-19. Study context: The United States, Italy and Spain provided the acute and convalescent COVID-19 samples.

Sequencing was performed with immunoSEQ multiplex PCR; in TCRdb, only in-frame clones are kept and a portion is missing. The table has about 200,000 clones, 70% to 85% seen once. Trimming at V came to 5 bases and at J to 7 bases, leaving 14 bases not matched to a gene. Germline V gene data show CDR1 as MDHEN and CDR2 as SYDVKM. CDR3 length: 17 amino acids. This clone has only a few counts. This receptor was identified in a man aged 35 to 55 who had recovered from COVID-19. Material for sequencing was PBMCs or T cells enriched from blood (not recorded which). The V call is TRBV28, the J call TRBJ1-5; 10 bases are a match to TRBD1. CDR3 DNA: TGTGCCAGCAGTCTATCAACCGGGACAGGGGCCAGACAGCCCCAGCATTTT. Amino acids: CASSLSTGTGARQPQHF.